The 23 T cell receptor beta chains listed next were all sequenced from one sample in a study of neurological immune-mediated disorders (dated by TCRdb to between 2018 and 2021). Libraries were prepared through 5' RACE. For sequencing, an Illumina HiSeq 2500 was employed. Clones were called with MiXCR by TCRdb after fastp trimmed the public reads at Q25, and only in-frame beta chains were retained. Duplicate CDR3 protein sequences are folded into a single record with the most common DNA and genes. In this sample the table shows approximately 100,000 distinct CDR3 sequences, about 3.8% of which occur a single time. The biggest ten clones account for roughly 6% of the sample. The sequenced sample consisted of PBMCs. The origin of the receptors is a young woman with multiple sclerosis.

This clonotype has ten or more counts. The gene calls are TRBV6-5 and TRBJ1-3, with D possibly being TRBD1 (6 bases). CDR1 and CDR2 (germline): MNHEY, SVGAGI. This CDR3 contains 15 residues. V shed 0 bases and J shed 4 bases, with 10 bases lying between them. CDR3 loop: CASSYSGARGNTIYF. In DNA, the CDR3 is TGTGCCAGCAGTTACTCGGGGGCGCGGGGAAACACCATATATTTT.

This clonotype appeared many times. V gene TRBV5-1 combines with J gene TRBJ2-7; possibly TRBD2 for D (5 bases). Germline V gene data show CDR1 as SGHRS and CDR2 as YFSETQ. The V gene lost 4 bases and the J gene lost 0 bases, with 14 bases spanning the gap. CDR3 length: 15 residues. The CDR3 bases are TGCGCCAGCAGCCCCTCTAGCCTTAGCTCCTACGAGCAGTACTTC. Translated: CASSPSSLSSYEQYF.

This clonotype was observed a handful of times. Possible read error: a much larger clone is one base away. The CDR3 bases are TGCAGTGCTAGGGAACAGGGATACGAGAAGTACTTC. Amino acid sequence: CSAREQGYEKYF. The V and J genes are TRBV20-1 and TRBJ2-7; D perhaps matches TRBD1 (6 bases). The germline V gene has CDR1 DFQATT and CDR2 SNEGSKA (reference sequence). The CDR3 has 12 residues.

For this clonotype: Since a much larger clone is just one base distant, this may be a read error. Since the CDR3 does not end with the conserved phenylalanine or tryptophan, this likely comes from a read error. The gene calls are TRBV29-1 and TRBJ2-5; no clear D gene. Germline V gene lookup returns CDR1 SQVTM and CDR2 ANQGSEA. The CDR3 is 12 residues long. V lost 5 bases, J lost 2 bases, and 9 bases lay in between. In DNA form, the CDR3 reads TGCAGCGTTCTCCAGGAACAAGAGACCCAGTACTGC. Protein product: CSVLQEQETQYC.

The chain uses TRBV5-5 and TRBJ2-5; D gene ambiguous. Per germline, CDR1 SGHKS and CDR2 YYEKEE (reference sequence). V shed 3 bases and J shed 2 bases, with 11 bases lying between them. This CDR3 is 14 amino acids long. Written as DNA, the CDR3 is TGTGCCAGCAGCTATTCCCACGGTCAAGAGACCCAGTACTTC. Its protein is CASSYSHGQETQYF.

This clonotype was found many times. V gene TRBV25-1 combines with J gene TRBJ1-6; D uncertain. CDR3 length equals 14 residues. The ends were cut back, 2 bases at V and 7 bases at J, with 9 bases in the middle. Germline V gene data show CDR1 as MGHDK and CDR2 as SYGVNS. The CDR3 region has the DNA TGTGCCAGCAGTGAAAACCTTCCCAATTCACCCCTCCACTTT. It specifies CASSENLPNSPLHF.

This clonotype was seen ten or more times. This chain uses TRBV4-1 with TRBJ1-2; tentatively, D is TRBD1 (5 bases). The V gene lost 6 bases and the J gene lost 0 bases, with 8 bases spanning the gap. The germline V gene encodes CDR1 MGHRA and CDR2 YSYEKL. CDR3 length: 13 residues. The CDR3 sequence: CASSTGANYGYTF. For the CDR3, the DNA is TGCGCCAGCAGTACGGGGGCTAACTATGGCTACACCTTC.

This clonotype occurred many times. CDR3 bases: TGTGCCAGCAGCCAACTCCCGGGACAGACTAATGAAAAACTGTTTTTT. It codes for CASSQLPGQTNEKLFF. The rearrangement joins TRBV27 to TRBJ1-4; 7 positions agree with TRBD1. CDR1 is MNHEY, CDR2 SMNVEV, per germline (reference sequence). The CDR3 extends over 16 amino acids. V dropped 6 bases and J dropped 2; count of bases not matched to a gene: 9. Drawing the rest from reference TRBV27 and TRBJ1-4, the complete variable domain is EAQVTQNPRYLITVTGKKLTVTCSQNMNHEYMSWYRQDPGLGLRQIYYSMNVEVTDKGDVPEGYKVSRKEKRNFPLILESPSPNQTSLYFCASSQLPGQTNEKLFFGSGTQLSVL.

This clonotype is judged medium-sized. V gene TRBV5-5 combines with J gene TRBJ2-1; D is uncertain. This CDR3 has 14 amino acids. The germline CDR1 and CDR2 sequences are SGHKS and YYEKEE (reference sequence). The ends were cut back, 1 base at V and 0 bases at J, with 5 bases in the middle. Written as DNA, the CDR3 is TGTGCCAGCAGCTTGACTTCCTCCTACAATGAGCAGTTCTTC. This encodes CASSLTSSYNEQFF.

This clonotype was seen many times. The chain links TRBV20-1 to TRBJ1-5, with no clear D. The CDR3 loop spans 12 amino acids. V gave up 0 bases and J gave up 9 bases, with 9 bases separating them. The germline V gene has CDR1 DFQATT and CDR2 SNEGSKA (reference sequence). The CDR3 DNA reads as TGCAGTGCTAGAGATGCGGTTTCGCCCCAGCATTTT. Translating it yields CSARDAVSPQHF.

The chain links TRBV7-2 to TRBJ2-5, with D tentatively TRBD2 (6 bases). This CDR3 region has 14 residues. V gave up 5 bases and J gave up 5 bases, with 15 bases separating them. Germline lookup yields CDR1 SGHTA and CDR2 FQGNSA. The CDR3 here is CASSRWAGRETQYF. CDR3 nucleotide sequence: TGTGCCAGCAGCCGCTGGGCAGGGAGGGAGACCCAGTACTTC.

This clonotype came up many times. The CDR3 DNA sequence: TGTGCCAGCAGCCAAGCGGGCTCGGTCTGGAAAGCTTTCTTT. Its protein is CASSQAGSVWKAFF. The J gene is TRBJ1-1, the V gene TRBV3-1, with D uncertain. The CDR3 runs 14 residues. Germline values: CDR1 LGHDT, CDR2 YNNKEL (reference sequence). V lost 1 base to trimming and J lost 9 bases, with 15 bases between them.

There are a few counts of this clonotype. The chain combines TRBV11-2 with TRBJ2-5; D remains unclear. Germline loops: CDR1 SGHAT, CDR2 FQNNGV. V dropped 0 bases and J dropped 0 bases, with 11 bases sitting between them. The length of the CDR3 is 16 residues. This chain's CDR3 is CASSLDRSLYQETQYF. The CDR3 coding sequence is TGTGCCAGCAGCTTAGATCGCAGTCTTTACCAAGAGACCCAGTACTTC.

This clonotype was recorded at least ten times. The CDR3 bases are TGCGCCAGCAGCCGAGGGGATGACGCAGATACGCAGTATTTT. This sequence encodes CASSRGDDADTQYF. This rearrangement joins TRBV5-1 to TRBJ2-3; D might be TRBD1 or TRBD2, each matching 5 bases. CDR3 length equals 14 residues. Trimming left V 4 bases short and J 4 bases short, with 13 bases between. From germline, CDR1 is SGHRS and CDR2 YFSETQ.

This clonotype was counted many times. The V and J genes are TRBV5-1 and TRBJ1-1, with 9 positions matching TRBD1. CDR1 SGHRS and CDR2 YFSETQ come from the germline V gene. The CDR3 has 15 residues. The ends lost 4 bases at V and 0 bases at J; junction bases unmatched: 4. The CDR3 DNA follows: TGCGCCAGCAGCCTAGGGACAGGGATGAACACTGAAGCTTTCTTT. Protein product: CASSLGTGMNTEAFF.

At least ten counts were recorded for this clonotype. J is TRBJ2-5 and V is TRBV20-1; a weak D match, TRBD1 (6 bases). The germline CDR1 and CDR2 sequences are DFQATT and SNEGSKA (reference sequence). Trimming took 0 bases from V and 2 from J, leaving 16 bases between them. This CDR3 region has 16 residues. The CDR3 coding sequence is TGCAGTGCTAGAGACGAAAGGGGGTGGACTCAAGAGACCCAGTACTTC. Protein sequence: CSARDERGWTQETQYF.

This clonotype appeared many times. This chain uses TRBV20-1 with TRBJ2-3; 7 bases match TRBD2. CDR1 is DFQATT, CDR2 SNEGSKA, per germline (reference sequence). Trimming at V came to 2 bases and at J to 4 bases, leaving 9 bases not matched to a gene. CDR3 size: 15 residues. This chain's CDR3 is CSARLPAGLPDTQYF. As DNA, the CDR3 is TGCAGTGCTAGACTACCAGCGGGGTTGCCAGATACGCAGTATTTT.

On this clonotype: The junction does not match germline at one end; this may be a read error. V gene TRBV3-1 combines with J gene TRBJ2-7, with a possible D match to TRBD1 (5 bases). The V gene's germline CDR1 is LGHDT and CDR2 YNNKEL (reference sequence). The CDR3 has 12 residues. The CDR3 protein is CDSSKDSYEQYF. CDR3 coding DNA: TGTGACAGCAGCAAAGACAGCTACGAGCAGTACTTC.

This clonotype was picked up many times. This sequence joins TRBV7-2 and TRBJ2-1; 13 positions match TRBD2. Per germline, CDR1 SGHTA and CDR2 FQGNSA. There are 13 residues in the CDR3. V shed 6 bases, J shed 8 bases, and the junction held 1 base outside the gene matches. The CDR3 DNA reads as TGTGCCAGCAGACTAGCGGGAGGGGATGAGCAGTTCTTC. Translating gives CASRLAGGDEQFF.

This clonotype was observed at least ten times. This chain joins TRBV12-3 or TRBV12-4 and TRBJ1-1; weak D call: TRBD1 (5 bases). The CDR3 is made up of 14 amino acids. V was clipped by 4 bases and J by 1 base, with 10 bases between them. The CDR3 bases are TGTGCCAGCAGTTGGGGGGGTTCGAACACTGAAGCTTTCTTT. Its protein is CASSWGGSNTEAFF.

The sample holds many counts of this clonotype. The CDR3 coding sequence is TGTGCCAGTAGTATACAACAGACAAACACCGGGGAGCTGTTTTTT. Its translation is CASSIQQTNTGELFF. The V and J genes are TRBV19 and TRBJ2-2; D is undetermined. Germline V gene lookup returns CDR1 LNHDA and CDR2 SQIVND (reference sequence). CDR3 length: 15 residues. Deletions cut 2 bases from V and 2 bases from J, with 9 bases between.

The sample holds many counts of this clonotype. This chain joins TRBV5-5 and TRBJ2-7, with D perhaps matching TRBD1 (6 bases). With 3 bases removed from V and 1 base from J, the gap between germline ends came to 8 bases. Looked up from germline, CDR1 is SGHKS and CDR2 is YYEKEE (reference sequence). CDR3 length: 13 residues. The CDR3 bases are TGTGCCAGCAGCTCTGACAGGTCCTACGAGCAGTACTTC. It is translated as CASSSDRSYEQYF. Together with reference TRBV5-5 and TRBJ2-7, the CDR3 gives the full variable domain: DAGVTQSPTHLIKTRGQQVTLRCSPISGHKSVSWYQQVLGQGPQFIFQYYEKEERGRGNFPDRFSARQFPNYSSELNVNALLLGDSALYLCASSSDRSYEQYFGPGTRLTVT.

This clonotype was detected ten times or more. The rearrangement joins TRBV7-2 to TRBJ2-1; 9 bases align to TRBD1. Looked up from germline, CDR1 is SGHTA and CDR2 is FQGNSA. The CDR3 has 16 amino acids. The V segment lost 5 bases and the J segment 7 bases; nucleotides outside the gene matches: 12. The CDR3 region is CASSPAVGTGLNEQFF. CDR3 sequence (DNA): TGTGCCAGCAGCCCGGCTGTGGGGACAGGGCTGAATGAGCAGTTCTTC. Based on the CDR3 plus reference TRBV7-2 and TRBJ2-1, the full variable domain is GAGVSQSPSNKVTEKGKDVELRCDPISGHTALYWYRQSLGQGLEFLIYFQGNSAPDKSGLPSDRFSAERTGGSVSTLTIQRTQQEDSAVYLCASSPAVGTGLNEQFFGPGTRLTVL.